This T cell receptor (beta chain) was found in a study of T-cell memory formation after mild COVID-19 (dated by TCRdb to the early 2020s). Describing the broader study: TCR sequence clusters from the two donors were found to be largely donor specific. Longitudinal TCRalpha and TCRbeta repertoire sequencing tracked T-cell clones expanding and contracting after mild COVID-19 in two donors. The cohort was made up of two young adult volunteers, one female and one male, who were previously healthy. On the study overall, not on this receptor specifically: Some responding clones were detected in pre-infection memory, which suggested that pre-existing cross-reactive memory T cells had joined the SARS-CoV-2 response. Clones that contracted from day 15 to 85 showed balanced CD4/CD8 phenotypes, whereas a second wave of clones that expanded from day 15 to 37 leaned towards CD4+. Only two mild cases were covered by the study, and larger cohorts that include severe cases with pre-infection samples were considered necessary. Contracting CD4+ clones were found mainly in CM and EM memory subsets, while CD8+ clones were enriched in EMRA. The second-wave clones that peaked on day 37 were not confirmed to be SARS-CoV-2 specific.

Ficoll-Paque density gradient centrifugation was the method used to isolate PBMCs. For sequencing, an Illumina NovaSeq 6000 was employed. TCRalpha and TCRbeta cDNA libraries were built by 5'RACE with constant-segment primers, adding sample barcodes and unique molecular identifiers. RNA was extracted from every sample with Trizol reagent. Amplification of the libraries took two PCR steps, and the second step added a second sample barcode plus Illumina TruSeq adapters. Libraries were sequenced on an Illumina NovaSeq with 2 x 150 bp paired-end reads. Processing in the source paper ran as follows. The reads were demultiplexed and collapsed into UMI-guided consensus sequences using migec v1.2.7. Using mixcr v2.1.11, the UMI consensuses were aligned to TRA and TRB V and J templates and assembled into clonotypes. Clonotypes were classified as expanded or contracted when called significant by both edgeR and NoisET, with noise models trained on biological replicates. For edgeR calls, a false discovery rate-adjusted p below 0.01 and a log2 fold-change threshold of 1 were applied. As an exploratory analysis of dynamics, PCA with hierarchical clustering was applied to max-normalized trajectories of the 1000 most abundant clonotypes. Each responding clone was given a CD4 or CD8 phenotype based on the CD4+ and CD8+ repertoires, which had been sequenced separately. The public reads were run again by TCRdb, first through fastp at Q25 and then through MiXCR, and only productive beta chains were kept. When rows share a CDR3 protein, they turn into one entry using the most common DNA and genes. It is TCRdb's table, rather than the study itself, that gives the V and J calls and clone size. For this sample there are 350,000 to 450,000 distinct CDR3 sequences; 20% appear just once. Of the sample, 8.4% falls within the top ten clones.

The CDR3 goes from the cysteine to the phenylalanine over 15 residues. The entry retains the CDR3 DNA only, 45 bases that are in frame from base 1. The germline V gene encodes CDR1 DFQATT and CDR2 SNEGSKA (reference sequence). Unmatched junction bases come to 8, with V trimmed by 1 base and J by 5 bases. With regard to this clonotype: The antigen it recognizes is unknown. Base qualities were left out, and no much larger clone turns up one base away.

This clonotype originated in an adult woman who had mild COVID-19 (a few samples of this study predate the infection). The sample titles of this study are shuffled in the database, so cell type and time point are left out; the donor was told from shared clones. The sequence links TRBV20-1 to TRBJ2-7; TRBD1 aligns with 10 central bases. The sample comprised PBMCs or a T cell subset sorted from them (not recorded which). CDR3 region: CSARAPGQGWNEQYF. The nucleotides are TGCAGTGCTAGAGCCCCGGGACAGGGGTGGAACGAGCAGTACTTC.